This TCR beta chain came from a study of cytomegalovirus exposure and HLA in healthy donors. Study results and caveats: Associated with cytomegalovirus, according to the listing, were approximately 160 TCR beta chains. Many donors carried some public TCRs, although rarity characterized most TCR sequences. Reportedly, HLA-A and HLA-B alleles of most subjects were accurately predicted from TCR beta.

The study ran its PCR with 60 Vbeta and 13 Jbeta primers. Using immunoSEQ multiplex PCR, the repertoire was profiled, and TCRdb retains in-frame clones only, with some absent. The table has approximately 150,000 clones, around 80% seen once; the top ten hold roughly 1.4%. A note on this clone: Its cognate antigen is unknown.

There are 13 residues in the CDR3. Germline CDR1 LGHNA, CDR2 YSLEER. Trimming pared 4 bases from V and 4 bases from J, leaving 10 bases between. The origin of this receptor is a woman in her twenties or thirties in good health and CMV-seropositive. This chain connects TRBV4-3 to TRBJ2-5; a weak D match, TRBD1 (5 bases). Sequencing input: PBMCs. CDR3: CASSPDQGETQYF. The DNA of the CDR3 is TGCGCCAGCAGCCCCGACCAGGGAGAGACCCAGTACTTC.